This T cell receptor (beta chain) was recovered during a study of T cell responses to AZD1222 COVID-19 vaccine. Study observations and caveats: Nearly half of spike-specific TCRs reportedly go after variant regions that carry no mutations.

Using immunoSEQ multiplex PCR, the repertoire was profiled, and TCRdb retains in-frame clones only, with some absent. The sample has 97,000 or so clones; 84% are singletons. This clone has only one observation. The antigen remains unidentified. CDR1 is SGHRS and CDR2 is YFSETQ in the germline V gene. The ends were cut back, 0 bases at V and 0 bases at J, with 3 bases in the middle. The CDR3 consists of 13 residues. The starting material was peripheral blood, obtained on day 0 of AZD1222 vaccination. This sequence originates from an adult in good health. V usage is TRBV5-1 and J usage is TRBJ1-1; D remains ambiguous. In nucleotides, the CDR3 is TGCGCCAGCAGCTTGGATGTGAACACTGAAGCTTTCTTT. Amino acid sequence: CASSLDVNTEAFF.